These T cell receptor beta chains were read from a single sample in a study of cytomegalovirus exposure and HLA in healthy donors. Using immunoSEQ multiplex PCR, the repertoire was profiled, and TCRdb retains in-frame clones only, with some absent. The data hold 120,000 to 150,000 clones, with roughly 78% observed a single time. Material for sequencing was PBMCs. These receptors originate from a man in his forties in good health and CMV-seropositive. Each CDR3 is given with its conserved first and last residue. A D gene is named only where the DNA matches it firmly. Expanded clones get a size class; other rows say once, few or many, or leave the size out.

15 TRBJ2-1 . TRBV28 TRBD2 TGTGCCAGCAGTTTACGCTCCCGGGCGGGAGAATCCCAGTTCTTC CASSLRSRAGESQFF
14 TRBJ2-7 . TRBV7-2 TRBD1 TGTGCCAGCAGCTTTGGGACAGGGGTGGACGAGCAGTACTTC CASSFGTGVDEQYF
15 TRBJ1-1 . TRBV18 TRBD1 TGTGCCAGCTCCCGACAGGGGACCGGAACAACTGAAGCTTTCTTT CASSRQGTGTTEAFF
15 TRBJ2-2 few TRBV25-1 TRBD1 TGTGCCAGCTGTCGTGGACAGGGGAGTTCAGGGGAGCTGTTTTTT CASCRGQGSSGELFF
14 TRBJ2-7 once TRBV11-1 . TGTGCCAGCAGCTTAGACGGATCTAACTACGAGCAGTACTTC CASSLDGSNYEQYF
13 TRBJ1-5 once TRBV6-5 . TGTGCCAGCAGTTACTATCAGGGTCAGCCCCAGCATTTT CASSYYQGQPQHF
11 TRBJ2-3 . TRBV20-1 . TGCAGTGCCACAGCGGGAGATACGCAGTATTTT CSATAGDTQYF
13 TRBJ2-5 . TRBV7-2 . TGTGCCAGCAGCTTAGGGGAGCTAGAGACCCAGTACTTC CASSLGELETQYF
17 TRBJ2-5 . TRBV27 TRBD1 TGTGCCAGCAGCCACCTCTCCTCCGACAGGGCGCAAGAGACCCAGTACTTC CASSHLSSDRAQETQYF
15 TRBJ1-2 . TRBV18 . TGTGCCAGCTCACCGCGAGCCATTACTAACTATGGCTACACCTTC CASSPRAITNYGYTF
15 TRBJ1-3 . TRBV21-1 . TGTGCCAGCCCAAGACAGGGGATCTCTGGAAACACCATATATTTT CASPRQGISGNTIYF